The sample holds many counts of the clone carrying this T cell receptor beta chain. In the original analysis: Cell counts per sample came from amplifying reference gene primers. Produced via immunoSEQ multiplex PCR; TCRdb's table is partial and in-frame only. V and J calls plus clone size are reproduced from that table; the DNA served to infer D and trimming. The data hold some 180,000 clones, with around 78% observed a single time. This sample is drawn from a study of blood T cell repertoires in COVID-19. Background on the study: Acute and convalescent COVID-19 specimens originated in the United States, Italy and Spain. The cDNA or gDNA used as material had been derived from T cells, B-cell-depleted T cells, or PBMCs.

V dropped 0 bases and J dropped 7; count of bases not matched to a gene: 7. There are 15 residues in the CDR3. Germline V gene data show CDR1 as SGHNT and CDR2 as YYREEE (reference sequence). The TCR originated in a woman of 80 years or more with active or convalescent COVID-19. The chain links TRBV5-4 to TRBJ2-7; 10 bases fit TRBD2. The specimen was peripheral blood. CDR3 amino acids: CASSLGTSGVSEQYF. The CDR3 bases are TGTGCCAGCAGCTTGGGAACTAGCGGGGTATCTGAGCAGTACTTC.